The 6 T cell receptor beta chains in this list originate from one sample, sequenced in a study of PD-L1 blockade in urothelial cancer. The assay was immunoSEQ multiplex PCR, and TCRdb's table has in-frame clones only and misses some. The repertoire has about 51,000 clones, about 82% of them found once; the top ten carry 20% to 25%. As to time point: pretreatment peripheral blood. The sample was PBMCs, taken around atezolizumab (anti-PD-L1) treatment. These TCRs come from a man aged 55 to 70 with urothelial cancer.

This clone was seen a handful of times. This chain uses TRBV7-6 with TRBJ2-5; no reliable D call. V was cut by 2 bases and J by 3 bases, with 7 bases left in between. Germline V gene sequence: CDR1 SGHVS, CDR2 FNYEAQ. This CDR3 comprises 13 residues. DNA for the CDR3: TGTGCCAGCAGCTTATTCCAGGAAGAGACCCAGTACTTC. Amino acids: CASSLFQEETQYF. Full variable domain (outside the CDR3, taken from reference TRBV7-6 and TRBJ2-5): GAGVSQSPRYKVTKRGQDVALRCDPISGHVSLYWYRQALGQGPEFLTYFNYEAQQDKSGLPNDRFSAERPEGSISTLTIQRTEQRDSAMYRCASSLFQEETQYFGPGTRLLVL.

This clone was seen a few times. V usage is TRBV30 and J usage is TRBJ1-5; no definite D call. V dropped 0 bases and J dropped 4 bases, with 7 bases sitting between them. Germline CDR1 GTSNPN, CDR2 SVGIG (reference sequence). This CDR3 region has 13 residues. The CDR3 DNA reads TGTGCCTGGAGTGTACAAAGTAATCAGCCCCAGCATTTT. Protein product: CAWSVQSNQPQHF.

The CDR3 loop reads CASSQLDSNYGYTF. The CDR3 region has the DNA TGTGCCAGCAGCCAATTAGACAGTAACTATGGCTACACCTTC. The V call is TRBV4-2, the J call TRBJ1-2, with D possibly matching TRBD1 (5 bases). CDR3 size: 14 residues. Trimming removed 2 bases at V and 1 base at J, with 8 bases between. Germline V gene lookup returns CDR1 LGHNA and CDR2 YNFKEQ.

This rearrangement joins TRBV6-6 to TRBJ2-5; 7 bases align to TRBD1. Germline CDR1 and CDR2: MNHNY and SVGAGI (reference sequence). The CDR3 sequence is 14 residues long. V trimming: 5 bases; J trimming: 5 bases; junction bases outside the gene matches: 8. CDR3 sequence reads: CASSIRQGRETQYF. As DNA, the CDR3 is TGTGCCAGCAGTATAAGACAGGGACGGGAGACCCAGTACTTC.

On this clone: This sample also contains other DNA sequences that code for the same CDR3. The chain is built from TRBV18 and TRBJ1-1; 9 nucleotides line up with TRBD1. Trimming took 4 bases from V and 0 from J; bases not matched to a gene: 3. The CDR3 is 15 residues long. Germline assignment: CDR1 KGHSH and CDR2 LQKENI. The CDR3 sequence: CASSQGQGMNTEAFF. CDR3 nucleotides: TGTGCCAGCTCACAAGGACAGGGGATGAACACTGAAGCTTTCTTT.

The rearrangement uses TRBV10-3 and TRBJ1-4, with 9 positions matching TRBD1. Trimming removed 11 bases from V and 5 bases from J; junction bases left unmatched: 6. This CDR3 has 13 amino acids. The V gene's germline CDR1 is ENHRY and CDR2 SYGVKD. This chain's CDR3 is CAAAGTGNEKLFF. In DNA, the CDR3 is TGTGCCGCGGCCGGGACAGGGAATGAAAAACTGTTTTTT.